The table lists the clone carrying this T cell receptor beta chain with a few counts. Its antigen is unknown. This record comes from a study of cytomegalovirus exposure and HLA in healthy donors. CDR3 length: 13 amino acids. CDR1 and CDR2 (germline): SNHLY, FYNNEI. The germline V and J ends were trimmed by 8 bases and 1 base, with 9 bases remaining between them. Using immunoSEQ multiplex PCR, the repertoire was profiled, and TCRdb retains in-frame clones only, with some absent. Here the sample spans 100,000 to 120,000 clones, roughly 90% being singletons. Study findings and constraints: It was confirmed in vitro that a few of the CMV-associated chains were specific for CMV antigens. Among TCR sequences, most were rare, though some public TCRs appeared in many donors. Investigators reported under 200 TCR beta chains as tied to cytomegalovirus.

The V call is TRBV2, the J call TRBJ1-5; D gene unclear. The sample taken for sequencing was PBMCs. The TCR originated in a woman in her twenties or thirties in good health and CMV-seropositive. In nucleotides, the CDR3 is TGTGCCAGCGCTCGGGAGAGCAATCAGCCCCAGCATTTT. Translated: CASARESNQPQHF.